These 11 T cell receptor beta chains were all obtained from the same sample, sequenced in a study of blood T cell repertoires in COVID-19. Assay: immunoSEQ multiplex PCR; the TCRdb copy retains only in-frame clones and omits some. This repertoire shows 200,000 to 250,000 clones, about 88% found once; its top ten account for under 5.5%. Specimen: peripheral blood. The receptors originated from a woman between 40 and 50 years old with acute or convalescent COVID-19.

This chain uses TRBV19 with TRBJ1-5; D unresolved. Between the trimmed V and J ends, which lost 3 bases and 3 bases, there was a span of 6 bases. The CDR3 length is 13 residues. Germline loops: CDR1 LNHDA, CDR2 SQIVND (reference sequence). CDR3 loop: CASSMGFNQPQHF. For the CDR3, the DNA is TGTGCCAGTAGTATGGGCTTCAATCAGCCCCAGCATTTT.

V is TRBV5-4 and J is TRBJ1-4, with D perhaps matching TRBD1 (6 bases). This CDR3 comprises 15 residues. Germline CDR1 is SGHNT and CDR2 is YYREEE (reference sequence). Trimming cost V 4 bases and J 3 bases, with 13 bases left between them. For the CDR3, the DNA is TGTGCCAGCAGCCGCACGGGGGGCCCTAATGAAAAACTGTTTTTT. It specifies CASSRTGGPNEKLFF.

The chain carries TRBV30 and TRBJ2-1; D may be TRBD1 (6 bases). The germline gives CDR1 GTSNPN, CDR2 SVGIG (reference sequence). V was cut by 5 bases and J by 7 bases, with 21 bases left in between. The CDR3 spans 15 residues. The CDR3 sequence is CAWGRNHRVRNEQFF. In DNA form, the CDR3 reads TGTGCCTGGGGGCGAAATCACAGGGTACGAAATGAGCAGTTCTTC. The full variable domain, with the rest looked up from reference TRBV30 and TRBJ2-1, is SQTIHQWPATLVQPVGSPLSLECTVEGTSNPNLYWYRQAAGRGLQLLFYSVGIGQISSEVPQNLSASRPQDRQFILSSKKLLLSDSGFYLCAWGRNHRVRNEQFFGPGTRLTVL.

V is TRBV7-6 and J is TRBJ2-3; the match to TRBD1 covers 7 bases. Germline V CDR1 and CDR2: SGHVS, FNYEAQ. V gave up 2 bases and J gave up 4 bases; unmatched junction bases: 6. The CDR3 contains 15 residues. In DNA, the CDR3 is TGTGCCAGCAGCTTAATCCGGACAGGTTCAGATACGCAGTATTTT. This sequence encodes CASSLIRTGSDTQYF.

The gene calls are TRBV7-2 and TRBJ2-3; TRBD2 aligns across 14 bases. Per the germline V gene, CDR1 is SGHTA and CDR2 is FQGNSA. The CDR3 extends over 20 amino acids. The V gene end was trimmed by 0 bases and the J gene end by 1 base; junction bases not matched to a gene: 9. In DNA form, the CDR3 reads TGTGCCAGCAGCTTAGCGTATCCGACTAGCGGGGGGGCCGGCACAGATACGCAGTATTTT. It codes for CASSLAYPTSGGAGTDTQYF. Together with reference TRBV7-2 and TRBJ2-3, the CDR3 gives the full variable domain: GAGVSQSPSNKVTEKGKDVELRCDPISGHTALYWYRQSLGQGLEFLIYFQGNSAPDKSGLPSDRFSAERTGGSVSTLTIQRTQQEDSAVYLCASSLAYPTSGGAGTDTQYFGPGTRLTVL.

V gene TRBV7-2 combines with J gene TRBJ1-5, with D uncertain. Trimming removed 4 bases at V and 7 bases at J, with 8 bases between. CDR1 is SGHTA and CDR2 is FQGNSA in the germline V gene. CDR3 length: 12 residues. The DNA of the CDR3 is TGTGCCAGCAGCTACCCGGGACAGCCCCAGCATTTT. Amino acid sequence: CASSYPGQPQHF.

The chain joins TRBV5-6 to TRBJ2-1, with a possible D match to TRBD2 (6 bases). Looked up from germline, CDR1 is SGHDT and CDR2 is YYEEEE. The CDR3 extends over 15 amino acids. V lost 3 bases and J lost 8, with 18 bases in between. DNA for the CDR3: TGTGCCAGCAGCTCCGGGACTGTGGTTAGCTATGAGCAGTTCTTC. Translation gives CASSSGTVVSYEQFF.

The rearrangement links TRBV5-1 to TRBJ1-1; D call uncertain. CDR1 and CDR2 (germline): SGHRS, YFSETQ. The CDR3 totals 12 residues. Trimming stripped 2 bases from V and 7 bases from J, with 9 bases between. The CDR3 is CASSFPSREAFF. The CDR3 DNA reads TGCGCCAGCAGCTTCCCGTCCCGTGAAGCTTTCTTT. The full variable domain, with the rest looked up from reference TRBV5-1 and TRBJ1-1, is KAGVTQTPRYLIKTRGQQVTLSCSPISGHRSVSWYQQTPGQGLQFLFEYFSETQRNKGNFPGRFSGRQFSNSRSEMNVSTLELGDSALYLCASSFPSREAFFGQGTRLTVV.

The genes are TRBV4-2 and TRBJ2-5, with 8 bases aligning to TRBD1. V shed 0 bases and J 2 bases; nucleotides not matched to a gene: 2. From germline, CDR1 is LGHNA and CDR2 YNFKEQ. There are 15 residues in the CDR3. The CDR3: CASSQDRGRQETQYF. CDR3 nucleotide sequence: TGTGCCAGCAGCCAAGACAGGGGGCGTCAAGAGACCCAGTACTTC.

The chain employs TRBV9 and TRBJ1-3, with unresolved D. The CDR3 consists of 15 residues. The ends were cut back, 3 bases at V and 0 bases at J, with 10 bases in the middle. Looked up from germline, CDR1 is SGDLS and CDR2 is YYNGEE. This chain's CDR3 is CASSGDTYSGNTIYF. The CDR3 nucleotides read TGTGCCAGCAGCGGCGACACTTACTCTGGAAACACCATATATTTT.

This sequence joins TRBV6-5 and TRBJ1-1; 7 nucleotides align to TRBD1. The germline gives CDR1 MNHEY, CDR2 SVGAGI. J was trimmed by 5 bases and V by 4 bases; bases with no gene match: 7. CDR3 size: 14 residues. The CDR3 bases are TGTGCCAGCAGTTTGAGGCAGGGGGTAACTGAAGCTTTCTTT. Protein product: CASSLRQGVTEAFF.